Presented here are 5 T cell receptor beta chains from one specimen sequenced in a study of blood T cell repertoires in COVID-19 (TCRdb year 2020). The receptor library was made with the immunoSEQ multiplex PCR assay. Not all clones reach the TCRdb copy of this immuneACCESS table, which keeps in-frame sequences only. Checked studies attribute under half of the gap to unresolved V genes and leave the rest unexplained. Here the sample has tens of thousands of clones; around nine tenths occur a single time. The top ten hold 12% of the sample. The sample consisted of peripheral blood. The receptors stem from a human donor in a cohort sampled during active COVID-19. The donor label of this sample is uncertain.

The rearrangement links TRBV19 to TRBJ2-3, with TRBD2 as a possible D gene (6 bases). This CDR3 has 16 amino acids. The germline V and J ends were trimmed by 4 bases and 0 bases, with 14 bases remaining between them. CDR1 LNHDA and CDR2 SQIVND come from the germline V gene (reference sequence). The DNA for the CDR3 is TGTGCCAGTAGTAGCGGGGCGAAGTTTAGCACAGATACGCAGTATTTT. Translating gives CASSSGAKFSTDTQYF.

V is TRBV10-2 and J is TRBJ2-1; D unresolved. Germline V gene data show CDR1 as WSHSY and CDR2 as SAAADI. This CDR3 comprises 14 residues. Deletions cut 2 bases from V and 0 bases from J, with 5 bases between. The CDR3 coding sequence is TGCGCCAGCAGTGAGACGAGCTCCTACAATGAGCAGTTCTTC. Amino acids: CASSETSSYNEQFF.

The V and J genes are TRBV24-1 and TRBJ1-5, with 8 bases aligning to TRBD1. Losses at the gene ends were 3 bases for V and 6 bases for J; bases not matched to a gene: 6. CDR1 is KGHDR, CDR2 SFDVKD, per germline. The CDR3 length is 15 residues. The CDR3 sequence is CATSDNRGSGQPQHF. The CDR3 DNA is TGTGCCACCAGTGATAACAGGGGGTCGGGTCAGCCCCAGCATTTT.

This clone was seen a handful of times. The chain combines TRBV5-4 with TRBJ1-6; D is uncertain. Germline lookup yields CDR1 SGHNT and CDR2 YYREEE (reference sequence). Trimming took 2 bases from V and 0 from J, leaving 15 bases between them. The CDR3 consists of 18 residues. In DNA form, the CDR3 reads TGTGCCAGCAGCTTTAGCCGCGGAGAGAGCTCCTATAATTCACCCCTCCACTTT. Amino acids: CASSFSRGESSYNSPLHF.

V usage is TRBV18 and J usage is TRBJ1-1; D call uncertain. From germline, CDR1 is KGHSH and CDR2 LQKENI. CDR3 length: 16 residues. Trimming took 0 bases from V and 5 from J, leaving 16 bases between them. Here the CDR3 DNA reads TGTGCCAGCTCACCACCGAATTGGGGTCGCGGGACTGAAGCTTTCTTT. Protein product: CASSPPNWGRGTEAFF.